One and the same sample provided the 7 T cell receptor beta chains below, sequenced in a study of blood T cell repertoires in COVID-19. The assay was immunoSEQ multiplex PCR, and TCRdb's table has in-frame clones only and misses some. The sample yields around 320,000 clones, 87% seen once. The specimen was peripheral blood. Receptor source: a man younger than 35 with active or convalescent COVID-19.

This clone has just a few counts. This chain links TRBV12-3 or TRBV12-4 with TRBJ1-2; perhaps TRBD1 as D (5 bases). The ends were cut back, 3 bases at V and 5 bases at J, with 10 bases in the middle. This CDR3 is 13 amino acids long. In DNA form, the CDR3 reads TGTGCCAGCAGTTTTGACAGACGATATGGCTACACCTTC. This encodes CASSFDRRYGYTF.

The chain uses TRBV7-9 and TRBJ2-7; 7 nucleotides match TRBD2. The trim removed 3 bases at V and 5 bases at J, leaving 4 bases unmatched. The CDR3 sequence is 13 residues long. Germline V CDR1 and CDR2: SEHNR, FQNEAQ (reference sequence). The CDR3: CASSLREPHEQYF. CDR3 bases: TGTGCCAGCAGCTTGCGGGAGCCCCACGAGCAGTACTTC.

This chain joins TRBV7-2 and TRBJ2-1; 8 positions agree with TRBD2. Per germline, CDR1 SGHTA and CDR2 FQGNSA. V shed 4 bases, J shed 5 bases, and the junction held 7 bases outside the gene matches. The CDR3 is 15 residues long. The CDR3 DNA follows: TGTGCCAGCAGCTACCCCGGGACTAGGGACAATGAGCAGTTCTTC. Its translation is CASSYPGTRDNEQFF.

The chain employs TRBV24-1 and TRBJ2-1; tentatively, D is TRBD2 (6 bases). This CDR3 has 15 residues. Germline CDR1 and CDR2: KGHDR and SFDVKD. V lost 1 base and J lost 11, with 17 bases in between. CDR3 region: CATSDFSEVGGKQFF. The CDR3 DNA sequence: TGTGCCACCAGTGATTTCTCCGAGGTGGGCGGGAAGCAGTTCTTC.

V usage is TRBV7-8 and J usage is TRBJ2-3; 9 bases line up with TRBD2. The CDR3 spans 15 residues. J was trimmed by 2 bases and V by 4 bases; bases with no gene match: 4. Germline assignment: CDR1 SGHVS and CDR2 FQNEAQ. The CDR3 is CASSYRLAVTDTQYF. The CDR3 nucleotides are TGTGCCAGCAGCTACCGACTAGCGGTCACAGATACGCAGTATTTT.

The rearrangement uses TRBV7-2 and TRBJ1-3; D is undetermined. Germline V gives CDR1 SGHTA, CDR2 FQGNSA. V shed 1 base and J shed 0 bases, with 7 bases lying between them. The CDR3 runs 15 residues. CDR3 loop: CASSLGPNSGNTIYF. CDR3 DNA sequence: TGTGCCAGCAGCTTAGGGCCGAACTCTGGAAACACCATATATTTT.

This clone has just a few counts. The gene calls are TRBV29-1 and TRBJ1-1; 7 bases fit TRBD1. CDR1 SQVTM and CDR2 ANQGSEA come from the germline V gene. Germline trimming cut 6 bases from V and 4 bases from J; bases unmatched to any gene: 11. This CDR3 contains 14 residues. The CDR3 region has the DNA TGCAGCGTCGTTCGACAGGGAAAGGGCACTGAAGCTTTCTTT. This translates into CSVVRQGKGTEAFF.